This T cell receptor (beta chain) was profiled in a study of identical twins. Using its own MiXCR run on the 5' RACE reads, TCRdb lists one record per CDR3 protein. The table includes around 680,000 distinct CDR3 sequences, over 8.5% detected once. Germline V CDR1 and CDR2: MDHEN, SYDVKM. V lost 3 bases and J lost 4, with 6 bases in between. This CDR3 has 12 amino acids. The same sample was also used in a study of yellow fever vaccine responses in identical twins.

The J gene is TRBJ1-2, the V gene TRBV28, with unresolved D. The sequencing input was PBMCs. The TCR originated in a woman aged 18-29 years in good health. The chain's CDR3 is CASSLYTYGYTF. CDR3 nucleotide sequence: TGTGCCAGCAGTTTGTATACCTATGGCTACACCTTC.